Following are 26 T cell receptor beta chains from one sample sequenced in a study of control samples from healthy donors and cancer patients. Repertoires were generated with immunoSEQ multiplex PCR, while TCRdb's copy carries only in-frame clones and drops some. The table lists about 140,000 clones, roughly 94% of them singletons, with under 15% in the top ten. Sequenced: blood. These TCRs come from a man in his forties in good health.

The V gene is TRBV7-9, the J gene TRBJ1-4; D may be TRBD1 (5 bases). This CDR3 contains 15 residues. Trimming cost V 7 bases and J 8 bases, with 20 bases left between them. Germline assignment: CDR1 SEHNR and CDR2 FQNEAQ (reference sequence). The CDR3 is CASTRRDPYGEKLFF. The CDR3 DNA follows: TGTGCCAGCACCAGGCGGGACCCATACGGGGAAAAACTGTTTTTT.

CDR3: CASSSRNTEAFF. The CDR3 DNA follows: TGTGCCAGCAGCTCTAGGAACACTGAAGCTTTCTTT. The V and J genes are TRBV5-4 and TRBJ1-1, with D unresolved. The CDR3 is 12 residues long. Germline V gene sequence: CDR1 SGHNT, CDR2 YYREEE (reference sequence). Deletions cut 3 bases from V and 1 base from J, with 4 bases between.

The chain employs TRBV19 and TRBJ1-2, with 8 positions matching TRBD1. Germline-derived CDR1 and CDR2 are LNHDA and SQIVND (reference sequence). The CDR3 runs to 16 residues. After removal of 3 bases from V and 6 bases from J, the junction contained 12 bases not matched to a gene. The CDR3 reads CASSINADRETNGYTF. In DNA form, the CDR3 reads TGTGCCAGTAGTATCAACGCGGACAGGGAGACTAATGGCTACACCTTC.

The J gene is TRBJ2-1, the V gene TRBV10-1; TRBD2 aligns across 9 bases. The ends lost 2 bases at V and 0 bases at J; junction bases unmatched: 14. The CDR3 is 20 residues long. Per germline, CDR1 WNHNN and CDR2 SYGVQD (reference sequence). CDR3 bases: TGCGCCAGCAGTGAGAGGGTTGCGGGGGGGCGGCTTGGCTCCTACAATGAGCAGTTCTTC. Translated: CASSERVAGGRLGSYNEQFF.

The table lists this clone with a count of one. The chain recombines TRBV19 with TRBJ1-5, with unresolved D. The CDR3 sequence is 14 residues long. CDR1 is LNHDA, CDR2 SQIVND, per germline (reference sequence). V lost 3 bases and J lost 7, with 13 bases in between. CDR3 residues: CASSISWGTQPQHF. In DNA, the CDR3 is TGTGCCAGTAGTATTTCGTGGGGAACCCAGCCCCAGCATTTT.

The rearrangement joins TRBV2 to TRBJ2-2; D ambiguous. CDR3 length: 13 residues. CDR1 and CDR2 (germline): SNHLY, FYNNEI. The V end was cut by 5 bases, the J end by 1 base, with 5 bases between. CDR3 DNA sequence: TGTGCCAGCAGTTACAGGAACACCGGGGAGCTGTTTTTT. Amino acids: CASSYRNTGELFF.

The chain employs TRBV10-3 and TRBJ1-4; D unclear. CDR1 and CDR2 from the germline V gene are ENHRY and SYGVKD. V was clipped by 3 bases and J by 10 bases, with 15 bases between them. This CDR3 has 14 residues. The DNA for the CDR3 is TGTGCCATCAGTGACGCGCCAGGCGGGTCAAAACTGTTTTTT. It codes for CAISDAPGGSKLFF.

The chain has TRBV10-3 and TRBJ2-2, with D possibly TRBD2 on 6 matching bases. From germline, CDR1 is ENHRY and CDR2 SYGVKD. Trimming took 6 bases from V and 2 from J, leaving 10 bases between them. There are 14 residues in the CDR3. CDR3 sequence reads: CAIRGGANTGELFF. In DNA, the CDR3 is TGTGCCATCAGGGGCGGGGCAAACACCGGGGAGCTGTTTTTT.

V usage is TRBV5-6 and J usage is TRBJ2-3; 9 bases are a match to TRBD1. CDR1 and CDR2 (germline): SGHDT, YYEEEE. V trimming: 4 bases; J trimming: 3 bases; junction bases outside the gene matches: 3. The CDR3 loop spans 14 amino acids. The CDR3 DNA reads TGTGCCAGCAGCCCCGGGACAGGGACAGATACGCAGTATTTT. Its translation is CASSPGTGTDTQYF.

This sequence joins TRBV6-5 and TRBJ1-5; D perhaps matches TRBD1 (6 bases). This CDR3 contains 13 residues. From germline, CDR1 is MNHEY and CDR2 SVGAGI. Trimming removed 8 bases at V and 3 bases at J, with 11 bases between. Here the CDR3 DNA reads TGTGCCAGCCGTACAGGGATCAATCAGCCCCAGCATTTT. This gives the protein CASRTGINQPQHF.

This clone was seen only once. The chain recombines TRBV12-3 or TRBV12-4 with TRBJ1-5; no clear D. The germline V and J ends were trimmed by 0 bases and 6 bases, with 6 bases remaining between them. The CDR3 totals 13 residues. The CDR3 spells CASSLAIGQPQHF. CDR3 coding DNA: TGTGCCAGCAGTTTAGCAATCGGTCAGCCCCAGCATTTT.

The V gene is TRBV27, the J gene TRBJ2-1, with a weak D call TRBD1 (5 bases). The CDR3 is 14 amino acids. Trimming took 4 bases from V and 8 from J, leaving 15 bases between them. Germline V lookup: CDR1 MNHEY, CDR2 SMNVEV (reference sequence). The CDR3 DNA is TGTGCCAGCAGTTGGGGCAGGGCTACTGATGAGCAGTTCTTC. Its protein is CASSWGRATDEQFF.

The V and J genes are TRBV4-1 and TRBJ1-1; possible D gene TRBD1, 5 bases. This CDR3 has 13 residues. CDR1 MGHRA and CDR2 YSYEKL come from the germline V gene. V was cut by 4 bases and J by 3 bases, with 9 bases left in between. DNA for the CDR3: TGCGCCAGCAGCCCGGGACGGTACACTGAAGCTTTCTTT. Its protein product is CASSPGRYTEAFF.

The genes are TRBV18 and TRBJ1-6, with D tentatively TRBD1 (5 bases). Trimming cost V 3 bases and J 0 bases, with 12 bases left between them. The CDR3 has 17 amino acids. Germline CDR1 is KGHSH and CDR2 is LQKENI. In DNA form, the CDR3 reads TGTGCCAGCTCACCCCAGCGGGGGAGCTCCTATAATTCACCCCTCCACTTT. It translates to CASSPQRGSSYNSPLHF.

This clone has just one count. The chain couples TRBV24-1 to TRBJ2-2; D gene unclear. The CDR3 length is 17 residues. The germline gives CDR1 KGHDR, CDR2 SFDVKD. Deletions cut 0 bases from V and 2 bases from J, with 12 bases between. The CDR3 nucleotides read TGTGCCACCAGTGATTTGATCACGGGTCCAAACACCGGGGAGCTGTTTTTT. Its protein product is CATSDLITGPNTGELFF.

J is TRBJ2-2 and V is TRBV6-4; D is unresolved. Trimming shortened V by 2 bases and J by 1 base, and 5 bases separated the two germline ends. In germline, CDR1 is MRHNA, CDR2 SNTAGT. The CDR3 has 14 residues. DNA of the CDR3: TGTGCCAGCAGTGACGGGGAGAACACCGGGGAGCTGTTTTTT. Its protein product is CASSDGENTGELFF.

The chain is built from TRBV28 and TRBJ1-3; D gene ambiguous. The CDR3 runs 14 residues. Germline-derived CDR1 and CDR2 are MDHEN and SYDVKM. V gave up 4 bases and J gave up 0 bases, with 7 bases separating them. This chain's CDR3 is CASSYSGSGNTIYF. The DNA of the CDR3 is TGTGCCAGCAGTTACAGTGGCTCTGGAAACACCATATATTTT.

V and J are TRBV2 and TRBJ2-4; D is unclear. CDR3 size: 14 residues. V lost 2 bases, J lost 4 bases, and 9 bases lay in between. Germline values: CDR1 SNHLY, CDR2 FYNNEI. Written as DNA, the CDR3 is TGTGCCAGCAGTGAAAGGGCAGCTAAAAACATTCAGTACTTC. This gives the protein CASSERAAKNIQYF.

This sequence joins TRBV6-5 and TRBJ1-4; D unresolved. CDR3 length equals 12 residues. V dropped 6 bases and J dropped 7 bases, with 9 bases sitting between them. The V gene's germline CDR1 is MNHEY and CDR2 SVGAGI. The CDR3 DNA reads as TGTGCCAGCAGCCATGGCCCTGAAAAACTGTTTTTT. This encodes CASSHGPEKLFF.

The V and J genes are TRBV3-1 (or the pseudogene TRBV3-2) and TRBJ2-7, with D perhaps matching TRBD1 (5 bases). The CDR3 has 14 amino acids. V gave up 0 bases and J gave up 6 bases, with 12 bases separating them. CDR1 is LGHDT, CDR2 YNNKEL, per germline (reference sequence). In DNA, the CDR3 is TGTGCCAGCAGCCAAGAAGGTACCAGGGCCGAGCAGTACTTC. This gives the protein CASSQEGTRAEQYF.

V is TRBV19 and J is TRBJ2-1; D remains ambiguous. V lost 2 bases to trimming and J lost 10 bases, with 12 bases between them. Germline CDR1 reads LNHDA; CDR2 reads SQIVND (reference sequence). The length of the CDR3 is 13 residues. The DNA of the CDR3 is TGTGCCAGTAGTATACGTCGGCAGAGAGAGCAGTTCTTC. Translating gives CASSIRRQREQFF.

V and J are TRBV7-9 and TRBJ1-2; possible D gene TRBD1, 5 bases. This CDR3 comprises 18 residues. V dropped 5 bases and J dropped 6 bases, with 28 bases sitting between them. Germline V CDR1 and CDR2: SEHNR, FQNEAQ (reference sequence). The CDR3 DNA sequence: TGTGCCAGCAGCCCGCATCCAGAGGGAAGGGCCACAGGCCATGGCTACACCTTC. Translated: CASSPHPEGRATGHGYTF.

The chain employs TRBV29-1 and TRBJ2-5; tentatively, D is TRBD1 (5 bases). V was shortened by 6 bases and J by 7 bases, with 18 bases between the two germline ends. The length of the CDR3 is 13 residues. Germline values: CDR1 SQVTM, CDR2 ANQGSEA. CDR3 region: CSVHKDSRRTQYF. DNA for the CDR3: TGCAGCGTCCATAAAGACAGCCGCAGGACCCAGTACTTC.

V is TRBV30 and J is TRBJ2-7; D gene unclear. The CDR3 extends over 15 amino acids. The V end was cut by 0 bases, the J end by 0 bases, with 12 bases between. Germline V gene lookup returns CDR1 GTSNPN and CDR2 SVGIG (reference sequence). The CDR3, as DNA: TGTGCCTGGAGTGTATATGGCAGCTACTCCTACGAGCAGTACTTC. Its protein product is CAWSVYGSYSYEQYF.

V is TRBV19 and J is TRBJ2-1; weak D call: TRBD2 (5 bases). The V and J ends lost 2 bases and 11 bases respectively, with 10 bases between them. The CDR3 covers 12 residues. Germline V lookup: CDR1 LNHDA, CDR2 SQIVND (reference sequence). DNA of the CDR3: TGTGCCAGTAGTATACCCGGGGTCAAGCAGTTCTTC. Translating gives CASSIPGVKQFF.

V and J are TRBV9 and TRBJ1-1; no clear D gene. Looked up from germline, CDR1 is SGDLS and CDR2 is YYNGEE. V gave up 0 bases and J gave up 1 base, with 7 bases separating them. CDR3 length equals 14 residues. CDR3 in amino acids: CASSVGNKNTEAFF. CDR3 DNA: TGTGCCAGCAGCGTAGGGAATAAGAACACTGAAGCTTTCTTT.